Listed here are 24 T cell receptor beta chains from one sample, sequenced in a study of T cells in Graves' hyperthyroidism and ophthalmopathy. RNA transcripts provided the source from which TCR beta CDR3 regions were amplified. TCR CDR3 regions were first amplified by RT-PCR with HTBI primers. TCRdb redid the calling of the multiplex PCR reads with MiXCR, one entry per CDR3 protein. The table has about 210,000 distinct CDR3 sequences, 17% seen once. The sequencing sample was made of blood. The receptor set was obtained from a middle-aged man with Graves' hyperthyroidism.

A note on this clonotype: This may stem from a read error, because a much larger clone lies one nucleotide away. The V call is TRBV5-1, the J call TRBJ2-1; 7 bases align to TRBD1. The CDR3 spans 16 residues. Germline V gene data show CDR1 as SGHRS and CDR2 as YFSETQ. The CDR3 here is CASHMSYRGPYSEQFF. The CDR3 DNA reads as TGCGCCAGTCATATGTCGTACAGGGGACCCTACAGTGAGCAGTTCTTC.

Comments on this clonotype: Just one base apart from a much larger clone, this may be a read error. This sequence joins TRBV2 and TRBJ2-6; D unresolved. Germline loops: CDR1 SNHLY, CDR2 FYNNEI. CDR3 length: 16 residues. The CDR3 coding sequence is TGTACCAGCAGCTCAAATCGGTACTCTGGGGCCAACGTCCTGACTTTC. Encoded protein: CTSSSNRYSGANVLTF.

This clonotype was seen a handful of times. The chain carries TRBV18 and TRBJ2-7; the D gene is possibly TRBD2 (6 bases). Germline loops: CDR1 KGHSH, CDR2 LQKENI. This CDR3 has 14 amino acids. Between the trimmed V and J ends, which lost 3 bases and 3 bases, there was a span of 12 bases. The chain's CDR3 is CASSPAAGRYEQYF. For the CDR3, the DNA is TGTGCCAGCTCACCCGCGGCGGGGCGCTACGAGCAGTACTTC.

This clonotype has ten or more counts. The chain links TRBV20-1 to TRBJ2-7; TRBD2 aligns across 7 bases. J was trimmed by 3 bases and V by 3 bases; bases with no gene match: 11. The germline V gene has CDR1 DFQATT and CDR2 SNEGSKA (reference sequence). The CDR3 totals 15 residues. This CDR3 is CSASSAGVAGYEQYF. CDR3 nucleotide sequence: TGCAGTGCTAGTAGTGCGGGGGTAGCTGGCTACGAGCAGTACTTC.

A remark on this clonotype: A clone one base away is much larger, so this may be a read error. This chain uses TRBV28 with TRBJ2-2; a possible D gene is TRBD2 (5 bases). The germline CDR1 and CDR2 sequences are MDHEN and SYDVKM. The CDR3 is made up of 13 amino acids. In nucleotides, the CDR3 is TGTGCCAGCAGTTTATCTGGCGCCGGGGAGCTGTCTTTT. Amino acids: CASSLSGAGELSF. Full variable domain (missing parts from reference TRBV28 and TRBJ2-2): DVKVTQSSRYLVKRTGEKVFLECVQDMDHENMFWYRQDPGLGLRLIYFSYDVKMKEKGDIPEGYSVSREKKERFSLILESASTNQTSMYLCASSLSGAGELSFGEGSRLTVL.

This clonotype came up many times. V gene TRBV12-3 or TRBV12-4 combines with J gene TRBJ2-3, with 7 bases matching TRBD1. The CDR3 extends over 15 amino acids. V trimming: 1 base; J trimming: 6 bases; junction bases outside the gene matches: 7. The CDR3 coding sequence is TGTGCCAGCAGTTTAGACAGGGGTTTGGGGGATACGCAGTATTTT. Translation gives CASSLDRGLGDTQYF.

The CDR3 DNA sequence: TGCAGCGTTTTCGACCCGAAACAGCTAGTAAACTATGGCTACACCTTC. Encoded protein: CSVFDPKQLVNYGYTF. The genes are TRBV29-1 and TRBJ1-2; D is unclear. The CDR3 covers 16 residues. Between the trimmed V and J ends, which lost 5 bases and 2 bases, there was a span of 21 bases. CDR1 is SQVTM and CDR2 is ANQGSEA in the germline V gene.

The rearrangement uses TRBV5-1 and TRBJ2-4, with a possible D match to TRBD1 (5 bases). The CDR3 is made up of 12 amino acids. Trimming left V 3 bases short and J 9 bases short, with 10 bases between. Germline CDR1 and CDR2: SGHRS and YFSETQ. CDR3 nucleotides: TGCGCCAGCAGCTCCAGGGAATCCATTCAGTACTTC. Translation gives CASSSRESIQYF. The full variable domain, with the rest looked up from reference TRBV5-1 and TRBJ2-4, is KAGVTQTPRYLIKTRGQQVTLSCSPISGHRSVSWYQQTPGQGLQFLFEYFSETQRNKGNFPGRFSGRQFSNSRSEMNVSTLELGDSALYLCASSSRESIQYFGAGTRLSVL.

The count of this clonotype is one. This may arise from a read error, as a much more abundant clone is one base away. The V gene is TRBV11-2, the J gene TRBJ2-1; D may be TRBD2 (6 bases). Germline-derived CDR1 and CDR2 are SGHAT and FQNNGV. V was pared by 8 bases and J by 9 bases, with 11 bases between. The CDR3 runs 11 residues. CDR3 amino acids: CASGMGGEQFF. CDR3 sequence (DNA): TGTGCCAGCGGCATGGGGGGTGAGCAGTTCTTC.

This clonotype occurred many times. J is TRBJ1-1 and V is TRBV12-3 or TRBV12-4; D possibly corresponds to TRBD1 (6 bases). Trimming stripped 5 bases from V and 0 bases from J, with 13 bases between. The CDR3 is 15 amino acids. The CDR3 DNA sequence: TGTGCCAGCAGTGCTCCGGGACATCTGAACACTGAAGCTTTCTTT. It specifies CASSAPGHLNTEAFF.

This clonotype was observed at least ten times. This chain links TRBV7-9 with TRBJ2-7, with D possibly matching TRBD1 (6 bases). The CDR3 runs 13 residues. In germline, CDR1 is SEHNR, CDR2 FQNEAQ (reference sequence). V dropped 4 bases and J dropped 5 bases, with 12 bases sitting between them. The CDR3 reads CASSSGRGNEQYF. For the CDR3, the DNA is TGTGCCAGCAGCTCGGGCAGGGGAAACGAGCAGTACTTC.

This clonotype came up a few times. This chain uses TRBV11-2 with TRBJ1-6; D not resolved. CDR1 SGHAT and CDR2 FQNNGV come from the germline V gene. The CDR3 is 15 amino acids. Between the trimmed V and J ends, which lost 7 bases and 1 base, there was a span of 11 bases. CDR3 DNA: TGTGCCAGCACCCCCGAGAGGTCCTATAATTCACCCCTCCACTTT. Its translation: CASTPERSYNSPLHF.

The table lists this clonotype with many counts. The genes are TRBV12-3 or TRBV12-4 and TRBJ1-1; D is unclear. V was pared by 5 bases and J by 3 bases, with 16 bases between. This CDR3 is built from 15 residues. The CDR3 protein is CASSRYSEGYTEAFF. The CDR3 nucleotides read TGTGCCAGCAGTCGGTACAGTGAAGGCTACACTGAAGCTTTCTTT.

This clonotype has a count of ten or more. This rearrangement joins TRBV29-1 to TRBJ2-7, with D unclear. Trimming shortened V by 4 bases and J by 4 bases, and 8 bases separated the two germline ends. The CDR3 sequence is 11 residues long. Germline V gene lookup returns CDR1 SQVTM and CDR2 ANQGSEA. CDR3 DNA: TGCAGCGTTGTGGCGACGTACGAGCAGTACTTC. It is translated as CSVVATYEQYF.

This clonotype was observed many times. The chain links TRBV20-1 to TRBJ1-1; 8 bases line up with TRBD1. This CDR3 contains 12 residues. V lost 5 bases and J lost 5; bases outside the gene matches: 4. Germline CDR1 is DFQATT and CDR2 is SNEGSKA (reference sequence). The CDR3 loop reads CSAPDRVTEAFF. CDR3 DNA sequence: TGCAGTGCTCCGGACAGGGTAACTGAAGCTTTCTTT.

This clonotype was observed a handful of times. This chain links TRBV20-1 with TRBJ2-3, with a tentative D call TRBD2 (6 bases). Germline assignment: CDR1 DFQATT and CDR2 SNEGSKA (reference sequence). There are 13 residues in the CDR3. Here the CDR3 reads CRAGSSHTDTQYF. CDR3 DNA: TGCAGGGCCGGGAGCTCTCACACAGATACGCAGTATTTT.

This clonotype was counted ten times or more. This chain joins TRBV20-1 and TRBJ2-1; TRBD1 matches 8 bases. The ends lost 5 bases at V and 5 bases at J; junction bases unmatched: 14. CDR3 length equals 16 residues. Germline-derived CDR1 and CDR2 are DFQATT and SNEGSKA (reference sequence). The chain's CDR3 is CSADNQGATRDNEQFF. The DNA for the CDR3 is TGCAGTGCTGATAATCAGGGGGCAACTAGGGACAATGAGCAGTTCTTC.

This clonotype was seen once. This chain links TRBV7-2 with TRBJ1-2; D possibly corresponds to TRBD1 (5 bases). The V gene lost 1 base and the J gene lost 4 bases, with 7 bases spanning the gap. The CDR3 extends over 13 amino acids. Germline CDR1 is SGHTA and CDR2 is FQGNSA. The CDR3 sequence is CASSLVQAYGYTF. Here the CDR3 DNA reads TGTGCCAGCAGCTTAGTACAGGCCTATGGCTACACCTTC.

This clonotype occurred many times. J is TRBJ1-2 and V is TRBV12-3 or TRBV12-4; unclear D gene. The CDR3 has 11 amino acids. Trimming stripped 6 bases from V and 5 bases from J, with 7 bases between. As DNA, the CDR3 is TGTGCCAGCAGCCAATCGTATGGCTACACCTTC. This translates into CASSQSYGYTF.

This clonotype was seen ten or more times. This rearrangement joins TRBV4-2 to TRBJ1-5; D perhaps matches TRBD1 (5 bases). This CDR3 contains 16 residues. V was cut by 0 bases and J by 5 bases, with 14 bases left in between. CDR1 and CDR2 from the germline V gene are LGHNA and YNFKEQ. This CDR3 is CASSQEGGRDDQPQHF. For the CDR3, the DNA is TGTGCCAGCAGCCAAGAGGGTGGCAGGGACGATCAGCCCCAGCATTTT.

This clonotype has a count of ten or more. This chain connects TRBV28 to TRBJ2-7; weak D call: TRBD1 (6 bases). The V end was cut by 6 bases, the J end by 3 bases, with 21 bases between. The CDR3 is 16 residues long. CDR1 MDHEN and CDR2 SYDVKM come from the germline V gene. CDR3 nucleotides: TGTGCCAGCAGACCCATGGTACTGGGGGCGGGCTACGAGCAGTACTTC. Translating gives CASRPMVLGAGYEQYF.

This clonotype was observed a few times. In DNA, the CDR3 is TGTGCCAGCAGTAAAACCCCGGCAGTGAACACCGGGGAGCTGTTTTTT. Encoded protein: CASSKTPAVNTGELFF. This chain uses TRBV6-1 with TRBJ2-2, with unresolved D. The CDR3 runs 16 residues. The V end lost 5 bases, the J end lost 1 base, and 14 bases lay between the germline ends. Per the germline V gene, CDR1 is MNHNS and CDR2 is SASEGT.

This clonotype has just one count. The chain carries TRBV28 and TRBJ2-3; 11 positions match TRBD2. The CDR3 sequence is 16 residues long. The germline V gene encodes CDR1 MDHEN and CDR2 SYDVKM. The junction had 6 bases not matched to a gene; V was cut back by 5 bases and J by 2 bases. CDR3 protein: CASSEAGLAVTDTQYF. In nucleotides, the CDR3 is TGTGCCAGCAGTGAAGCGGGACTAGCGGTCACAGATACGCAGTATTTT.

This chain joins TRBV25-1 and TRBJ2-1; D is perhaps TRBD1 (6 bases). Germline V CDR1 and CDR2: MGHDK, SYGVNS. The CDR3 extends over 12 amino acids. The germline V and J ends were trimmed by 6 bases and 7 bases, with 10 bases remaining between them. CDR3 nucleotide sequence: TGTGCCAGCAGAGACACAGGGAATGAGCAGTTCTTC. This encodes CASRDTGNEQFF.